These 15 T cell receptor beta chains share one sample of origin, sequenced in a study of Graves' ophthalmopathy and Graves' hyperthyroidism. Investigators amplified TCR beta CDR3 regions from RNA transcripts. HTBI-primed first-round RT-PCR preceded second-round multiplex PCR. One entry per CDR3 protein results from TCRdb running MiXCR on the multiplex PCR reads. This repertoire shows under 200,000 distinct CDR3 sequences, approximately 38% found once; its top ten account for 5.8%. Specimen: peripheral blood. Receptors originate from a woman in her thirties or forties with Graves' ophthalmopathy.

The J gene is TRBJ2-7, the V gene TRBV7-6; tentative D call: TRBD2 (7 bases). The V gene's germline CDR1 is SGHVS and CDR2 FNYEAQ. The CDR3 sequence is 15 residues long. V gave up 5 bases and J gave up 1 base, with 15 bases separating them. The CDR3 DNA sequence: TGTGCCAGCAGCCAAAGGGGAGGGGGGTCCTACGAGCAGTACTTC. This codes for CASSQRGGGSYEQYF.

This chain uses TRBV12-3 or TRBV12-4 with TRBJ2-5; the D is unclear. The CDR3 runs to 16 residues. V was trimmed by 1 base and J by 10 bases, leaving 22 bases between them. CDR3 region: CASSLGLQQLRVGQYF. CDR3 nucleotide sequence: TGTGCCAGCAGTTTAGGGCTACAGCAATTACGGGTAGGCCAGTACTTC.

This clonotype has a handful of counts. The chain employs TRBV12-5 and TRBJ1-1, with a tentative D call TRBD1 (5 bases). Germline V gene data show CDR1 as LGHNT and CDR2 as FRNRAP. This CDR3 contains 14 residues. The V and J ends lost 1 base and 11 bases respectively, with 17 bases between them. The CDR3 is CASGLASPGSSAFF. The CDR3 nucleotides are TGTGCTAGTGGTTTGGCAAGCCCAGGGTCTTCCGCTTTCTTT.

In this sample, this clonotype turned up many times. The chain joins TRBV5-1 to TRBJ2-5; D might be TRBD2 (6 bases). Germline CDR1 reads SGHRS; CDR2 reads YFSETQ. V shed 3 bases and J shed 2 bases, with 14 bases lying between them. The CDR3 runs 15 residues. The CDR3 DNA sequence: TGCGCCAGCAGCTCGGGACTCCTAAGTCAAGAGACCCAGTACTTC. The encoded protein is CASSSGLLSQETQYF.

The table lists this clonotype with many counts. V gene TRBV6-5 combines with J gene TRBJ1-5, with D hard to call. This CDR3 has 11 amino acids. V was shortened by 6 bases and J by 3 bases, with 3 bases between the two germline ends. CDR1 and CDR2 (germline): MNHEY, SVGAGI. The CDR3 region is CASRNNQPQHF. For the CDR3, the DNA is TGTGCCAGCAGAAACAATCAGCCCCAGCATTTT.

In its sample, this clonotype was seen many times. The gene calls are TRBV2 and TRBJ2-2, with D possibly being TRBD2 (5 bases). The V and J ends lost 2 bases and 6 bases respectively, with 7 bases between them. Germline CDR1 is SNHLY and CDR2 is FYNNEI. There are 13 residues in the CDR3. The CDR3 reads CASSESAAGELFF. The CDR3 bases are TGTGCCAGCAGTGAATCAGCGGCCGGGGAGCTGTTTTTT.

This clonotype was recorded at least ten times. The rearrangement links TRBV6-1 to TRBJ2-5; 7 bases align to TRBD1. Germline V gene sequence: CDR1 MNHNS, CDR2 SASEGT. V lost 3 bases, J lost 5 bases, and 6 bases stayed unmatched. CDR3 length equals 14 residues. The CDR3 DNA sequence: TGTGCCAGCAGTGAGCCGGGACAGAGGGAGACCCAGTACTTC. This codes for CASSEPGQRETQYF.

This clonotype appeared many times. CDR3 protein: CASSVDGGDGYTF. The CDR3, as DNA: TGTGCCAGCAGCGTAGATGGGGGAGATGGCTACACCTTC. The chain uses TRBV9 and TRBJ1-2, with a tentative D call TRBD1 (5 bases). The CDR3 runs to 13 residues. CDR1 and CDR2 (germline): SGDLS, YYNGEE. Trimming stripped 0 bases from V and 6 bases from J, with 9 bases between.

This CDR3 reads CASSVVMNTEAFF. In DNA form, the CDR3 reads TGTGCCAGCAGTGTTGTCATGAACACTGAAGCTTTCTTT. V gene TRBV6-1 combines with J gene TRBJ1-1, with D unclear. The CDR3 is 13 amino acids. Germline V CDR1 and CDR2: MNHNS, SASEGT. Trimming left V 4 bases short and J 0 bases short, with 6 bases between.

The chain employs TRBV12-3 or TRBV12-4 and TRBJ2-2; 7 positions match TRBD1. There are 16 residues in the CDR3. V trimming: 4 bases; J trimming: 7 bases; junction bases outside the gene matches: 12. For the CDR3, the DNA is TGTGCCAGCAGTTCCACAACGACAGGGTTCATCGGGGAGCTGTTTTTT. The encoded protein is CASSSTTTGFIGELFF.

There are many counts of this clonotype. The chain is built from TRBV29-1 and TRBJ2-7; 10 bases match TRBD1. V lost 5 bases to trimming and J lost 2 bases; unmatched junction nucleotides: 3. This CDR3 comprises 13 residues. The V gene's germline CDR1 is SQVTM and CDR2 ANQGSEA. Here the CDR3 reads CSVSGQGPYEQYF. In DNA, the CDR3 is TGCAGCGTTTCGGGACAGGGGCCCTACGAGCAGTACTTC.

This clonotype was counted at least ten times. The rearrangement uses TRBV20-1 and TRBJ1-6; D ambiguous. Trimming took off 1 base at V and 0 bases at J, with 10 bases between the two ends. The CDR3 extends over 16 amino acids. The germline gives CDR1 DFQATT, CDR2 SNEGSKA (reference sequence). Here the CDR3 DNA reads TGCAGTGCTAGAGCGGGCGGAAGCTCCTATAATTCACCCCTCCACTTT. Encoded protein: CSARAGGSSYNSPLHF.

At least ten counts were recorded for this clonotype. The CDR3 DNA reads TGTGCCAGCAGCCCCGGGACTAGCGGTTTAGAGACCCAGTACTTC. Translating it yields CASSPGTSGLETQYF. The chain joins TRBV27 to TRBJ2-5, with 11 bases fitting TRBD2. Germline loops: CDR1 MNHEY, CDR2 SMNVEV (reference sequence). This CDR3 region has 15 residues. V lost 6 bases to trimming and J lost 4 bases; unmatched junction nucleotides: 7.

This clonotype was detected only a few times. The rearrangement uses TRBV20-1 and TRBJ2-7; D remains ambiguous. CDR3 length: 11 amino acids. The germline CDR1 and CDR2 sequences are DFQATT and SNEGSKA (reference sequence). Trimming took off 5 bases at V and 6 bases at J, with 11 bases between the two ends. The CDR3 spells CSARRNSEQYF. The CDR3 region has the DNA TGCAGTGCTCGCCGGAATAGCGAGCAGTACTTC.

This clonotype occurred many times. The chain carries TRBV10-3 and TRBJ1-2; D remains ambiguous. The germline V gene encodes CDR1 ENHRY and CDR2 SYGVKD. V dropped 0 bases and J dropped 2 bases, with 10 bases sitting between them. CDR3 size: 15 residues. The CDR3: CAISESAETNYGYTF. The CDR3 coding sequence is TGTGCCATCAGTGAGTCGGCGGAGACCAACTATGGCTACACCTTC.